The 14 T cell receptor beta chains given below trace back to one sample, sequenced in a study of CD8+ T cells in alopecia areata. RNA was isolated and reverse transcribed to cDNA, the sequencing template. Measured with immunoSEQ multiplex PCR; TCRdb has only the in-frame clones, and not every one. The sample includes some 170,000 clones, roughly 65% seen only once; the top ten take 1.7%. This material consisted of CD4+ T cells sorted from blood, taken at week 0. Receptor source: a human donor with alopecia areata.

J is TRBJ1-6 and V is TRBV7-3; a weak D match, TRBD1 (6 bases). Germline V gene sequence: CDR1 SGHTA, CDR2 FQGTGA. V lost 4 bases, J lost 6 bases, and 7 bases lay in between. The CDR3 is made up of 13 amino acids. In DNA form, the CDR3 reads TGTGCCAGCAGCTCCAGGGGTAATTCACCCCTCCACTTT. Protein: CASSSRGNSPLHF.

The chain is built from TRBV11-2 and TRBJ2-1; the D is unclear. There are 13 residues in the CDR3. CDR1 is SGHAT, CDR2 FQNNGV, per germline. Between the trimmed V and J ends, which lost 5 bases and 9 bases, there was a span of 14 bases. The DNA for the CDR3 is TGTGCCAGCAGCCTGGACCCCTGGGGTGAGCAGTTCTTC. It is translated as CASSLDPWGEQFF.

The CDR3 protein is CASSLRTAHNSPLHF. As DNA, the CDR3 is TGTGCCAGCAGCTTAAGGACAGCCCATAATTCACCCCTCCACTTT. The chain uses TRBV11-1 and TRBJ1-6, with a weak D call TRBD1 (6 bases). CDR3 length: 15 amino acids. Per the germline V gene, CDR1 is SGHAT and CDR2 is FQDESV (reference sequence). The germline V and J ends were trimmed by 2 bases and 5 bases, with 10 bases remaining between them.

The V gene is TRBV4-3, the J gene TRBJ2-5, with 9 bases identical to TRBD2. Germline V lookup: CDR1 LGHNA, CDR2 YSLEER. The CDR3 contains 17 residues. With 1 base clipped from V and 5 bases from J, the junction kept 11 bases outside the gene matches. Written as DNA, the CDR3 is TGCGCCAGCAGCCAAGGTGGCCCGGGGACTAGCTATGAGACCCAGTACTTC. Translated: CASSQGGPGTSYETQYF.

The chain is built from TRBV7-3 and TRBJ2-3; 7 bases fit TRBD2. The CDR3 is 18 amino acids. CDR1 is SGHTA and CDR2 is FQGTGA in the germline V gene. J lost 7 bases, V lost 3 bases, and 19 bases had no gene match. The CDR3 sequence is CASSFEVGTTTTRYTQYF. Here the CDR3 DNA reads TGTGCCAGCAGCTTCGAAGTTGGGACTACCACTACCCGATATACGCAGTATTTT.

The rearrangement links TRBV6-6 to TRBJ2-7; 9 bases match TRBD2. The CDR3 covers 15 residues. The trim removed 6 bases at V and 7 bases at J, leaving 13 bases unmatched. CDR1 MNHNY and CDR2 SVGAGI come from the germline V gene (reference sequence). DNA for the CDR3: TGTGCCAGCAGCCGACCGTTAGCGGGGGAGGGTGAGCAGTACTTC. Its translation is CASSRPLAGEGEQYF.

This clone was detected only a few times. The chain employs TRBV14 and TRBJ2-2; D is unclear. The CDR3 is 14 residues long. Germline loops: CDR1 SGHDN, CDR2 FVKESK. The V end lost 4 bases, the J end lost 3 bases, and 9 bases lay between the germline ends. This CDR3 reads CASSPRVYTGELFF. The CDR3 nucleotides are TGTGCCAGCAGCCCCCGAGTATACACCGGGGAGCTGTTTTTT.

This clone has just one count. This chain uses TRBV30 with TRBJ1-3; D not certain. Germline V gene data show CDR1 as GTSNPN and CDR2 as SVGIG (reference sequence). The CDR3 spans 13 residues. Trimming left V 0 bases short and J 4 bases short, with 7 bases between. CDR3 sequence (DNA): TGTGCCTGGAGTGTGGCCCGCGGAAACACCATATATTTT. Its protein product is CAWSVARGNTIYF.

The CDR3 nucleotides read TGCAGCGTTGAAAGTGGCCCCACTGAAGCTTTCTTT. It translates to CSVESGPTEAFF. This chain connects TRBV29-1 to TRBJ1-1; the D is unclear. Germline assignment: CDR1 SQVTM and CDR2 ANQGSEA. CDR3 length: 12 amino acids. Trimming removed 2 bases from V and 4 bases from J, with 8 bases in between.

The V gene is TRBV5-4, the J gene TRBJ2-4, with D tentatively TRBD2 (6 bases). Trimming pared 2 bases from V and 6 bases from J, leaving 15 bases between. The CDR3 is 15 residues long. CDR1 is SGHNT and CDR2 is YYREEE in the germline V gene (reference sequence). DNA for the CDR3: TGTGCCAGCAGCTTTACCGGGACTCTTAGAAACATTCAGTACTTC. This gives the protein CASSFTGTLRNIQYF.

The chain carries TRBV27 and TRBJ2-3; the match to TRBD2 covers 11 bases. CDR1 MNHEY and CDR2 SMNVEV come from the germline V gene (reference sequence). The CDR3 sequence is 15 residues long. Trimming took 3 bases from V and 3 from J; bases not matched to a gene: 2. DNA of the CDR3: TGTGCCAGCAGTTTGACTAGCGGGGCGACAGATACGCAGTATTTT. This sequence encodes CASSLTSGATDTQYF.

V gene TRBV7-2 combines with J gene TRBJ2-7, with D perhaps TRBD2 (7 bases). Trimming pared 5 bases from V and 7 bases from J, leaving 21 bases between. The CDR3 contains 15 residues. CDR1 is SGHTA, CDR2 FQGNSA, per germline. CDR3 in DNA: TGTGCCAGCAGCCTAGGAGGGGGGGGATCACGGGAGCAGTACTTC. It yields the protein CASSLGGGGSREQYF.

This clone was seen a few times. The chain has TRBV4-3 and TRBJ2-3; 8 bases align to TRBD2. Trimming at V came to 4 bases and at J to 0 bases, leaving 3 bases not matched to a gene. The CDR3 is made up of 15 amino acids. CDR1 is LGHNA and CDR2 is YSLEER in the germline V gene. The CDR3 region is CASSLGLASTDTQYF. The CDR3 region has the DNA TGCGCCAGCAGCCTTGGACTAGCTAGCACAGATACGCAGTATTTT.

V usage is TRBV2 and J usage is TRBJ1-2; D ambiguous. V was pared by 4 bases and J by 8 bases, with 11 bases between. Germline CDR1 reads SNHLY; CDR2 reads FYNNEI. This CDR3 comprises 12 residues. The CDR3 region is CASSVFPTGYTF. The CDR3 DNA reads TGTGCCAGCAGTGTATTTCCCACCGGCTACACCTTC.